This TCR beta chain was observed in a study of T cell repertoires in cytomegalovirus infection. MiXCR, applied by TCRdb to the reads, yields one record per CDR3 protein. Of about 770,000 distinct CDR3 sequences listed, approximately 32% are singletons. Worth noting for this clonotype: The antigen is undetermined.

After removal of 6 bases from V and 7 bases from J, the junction contained 15 bases not matched to a gene. This CDR3 has 17 residues. V and J are TRBV12-3 or TRBV12-4 and TRBJ1-6, with TRBD1 identical over 7 bases. The receptor was isolated from a human donor in good health (CMV status not recorded). Some clones in this sample may be carry-over from other donors' samples. Sequencing used cultured CD8+ T cells from PBMCs, obtained from culture after CMV antigen stimulation. The CDR3 here is CASSSILADRANSPLHF. The DNA of the CDR3 is TGTGCCAGCAGCTCCATATTGGCCGACAGGGCAAATTCACCCCTCCACTTT.